This TCR beta chain was retrieved from a study of T cell changes during pregnancy in multiple sclerosis. Using immunoSEQ multiplex PCR, the repertoire was profiled, and TCRdb retains in-frame clones only, with some absent. The table includes some 60,000 clones, about 83% detected once. CDR3 size: 14 residues. Trimming left V 0 bases short and J 9 bases short, with 15 bases between. Germline values: CDR1 LNHNV, CDR2 YYDKDF (reference sequence). The chain employs TRBV15 and TRBJ2-7; D unresolved. The receptor was derived from a human donor whose cells served as feeder cells for cultures in a pregnancy study. The sample comprised peripheral blood from another person, used as feeder cells. CDR3 region: CATSRDKVSQGQYF. The CDR3 DNA follows: TGTGCCACCAGCAGAGATAAAGTTTCCCAAGGGCAGTACTTC.